A single sample gave rise to the 32 T cell receptor beta chains below, sequenced in a study of somatic mutations in cytotoxic T cells in rheumatoid arthritis. Profiled with immunoSEQ multiplex PCR; TCRdb holds only in-frame clones, not every one. The table lists approximately 23,000 clones, nearly 80% of them singletons. Sequenced input: CD8+ T cells sorted from blood. These receptors were taken from an adult with rheumatoid arthritis.

This chain connects TRBV4-2 to TRBJ2-7, with D perhaps assigned TRBD1 or TRBD2 (5 bases each). Germline V lookup: CDR1 LGHNA, CDR2 YNFKEQ. V lost 0 bases and J 1 base, leaving 7 bases between the germline ends. The CDR3 covers 14 residues. CDR3 coding DNA: TGTGCCAGCAGCCAAGAGAGGGGATCCTACGAGCAGTACTTC. This gives the protein CASSQERGSYEQYF.

The chain carries TRBV5-4 and TRBJ2-7, with 9 positions matching TRBD1. V dropped 3 bases and J dropped 3; count of bases not matched to a gene: 4. CDR3 length: 14 amino acids. Germline V gene sequence: CDR1 SGHNT, CDR2 YYREEE (reference sequence). The CDR3 nucleotides read TGTGCCAGCAGCTCACACAGGGGGCTCTACGAGCAGTACTTC. It yields the protein CASSSHRGLYEQYF.

This clone was counted a few times. V gene TRBV4-1 combines with J gene TRBJ1-1; 7 positions match TRBD1. In germline, CDR1 is MGHRA, CDR2 YSYEKL. The CDR3 totals 15 residues. Unmatched junction bases numbered 8, after V lost 3 bases and J lost 4 bases. The CDR3 DNA reads TGCGCCAGCAGCCAGTACGACAGGGACGGCACTGAAGCTTTCTTT. Its protein is CASSQYDRDGTEAFF.

V is TRBV27 and J is TRBJ1-5, with D uncertain. Trimming cost V 5 bases and J 2 bases, with 10 bases left between them. Looked up from germline, CDR1 is MNHEY and CDR2 is SMNVEV (reference sequence). The CDR3 contains 14 residues. The CDR3 DNA follows: TGTGCCAGCAGTCTGGACCTCGGCAATCAGCCCCAGCATTTT. The encoded protein is CASSLDLGNQPQHF.

This clone has a handful of counts. The V and J genes are TRBV7-6 and TRBJ2-7; D uncertain. The CDR3 has 17 amino acids. Germline CDR1 SGHVS, CDR2 FNYEAQ. The germline V and J ends were trimmed by 1 base and 3 bases, with 19 bases remaining between them. This CDR3 reads CASSLVSPALTYYEQYF. The CDR3 DNA follows: TGTGCCAGCAGCTTAGTCTCTCCCGCACTTACTTACTACGAGCAGTACTTC.

The chain couples TRBV28 to TRBJ2-7, with 10 bases that match TRBD2. The J segment lost 0 bases and the V segment lost 4 bases, leaving 0 bases of the junction unmatched. From germline, CDR1 is MDHEN and CDR2 SYDVKM. The CDR3 has 14 residues. CDR3 sequence reads: CASSSSGSSYEQYF. Written as DNA, the CDR3 is TGTGCCAGCAGTTCTAGCGGGAGCTCCTACGAGCAGTACTTC.

The chain joins TRBV7-2 to TRBJ2-3, with 9 bases fitting TRBD2. V dropped 4 bases and J dropped 5; count of bases not matched to a gene: 7. Germline V gene data show CDR1 as SGHTA and CDR2 as FQGNSA. The CDR3 loop spans 15 amino acids. The CDR3 DNA is TGTGCCAGCAGCTCGTTAGCGGGGGTTAGAGATACGCAGTATTTT. Residues: CASSSLAGVRDTQYF. Using reference TRBV7-2 and TRBJ2-3 for the parts outside the CDR3, the full variable domain is GAGVSQSPSNKVTEKGKDVELRCDPISGHTALYWYRQSLGQGLEFLIYFQGNSAPDKSGLPSDRFSAERTGGSVSTLTIQRTQQEDSAVYLCASSSLAGVRDTQYFGPGTRLTVL.

The chain combines TRBV4-3 with TRBJ1-1; 8 bases are a match to TRBD1. The CDR3 runs to 16 residues. V was pared by 0 bases and J by 8 bases, with 11 bases of the junction left unmatched. CDR1 is LGHNA, CDR2 YSLEER, per germline. In DNA form, the CDR3 reads TGCGCCAGCAGCCAAGATGGGGACAGGAGGACTGCAGAAGCTTTCTTT. Amino acid sequence: CASSQDGDRRTAEAFF.

This clone was counted a few times. The V gene is TRBV7-9, the J gene TRBJ2-3; a weak D match, TRBD1 (7 bases). There are 16 residues in the CDR3. CDR1 is SEHNR and CDR2 is FQNEAQ in the germline V gene (reference sequence). Trimming took off 4 bases at V and 3 bases at J, with 17 bases between the two ends. This chain's CDR3 is CASSSTWRGRTDTQYF. The DNA for the CDR3 is TGTGCCAGCAGCTCCACTTGGAGGGGGCGAACAGATACGCAGTATTTT.

This sequence joins TRBV25-1 and TRBJ2-4, with D possibly TRBD2 on 6 matching bases. Trimming took 5 bases from V and 8 from J, leaving 16 bases between them. This CDR3 region has 14 residues. Germline V gene sequence: CDR1 MGHDK, CDR2 SYGVNS. CDR3 region: CASSYHLRGDIQYF. Written as DNA, the CDR3 is TGTGCCAGCAGTTATCACCTACGCGGGGACATTCAGTACTTC.

The chain carries TRBV7-8 and TRBJ2-7; 8 bases align to TRBD1. Germline loops: CDR1 SGHVS, CDR2 FQNEAQ. This CDR3 comprises 14 residues. Trimming cost V 2 bases and J 6 bases; bases outside gene matches: 6. CDR3 loop: CASSLNSRGREQYF. The CDR3 DNA reads as TGTGCCAGCAGCTTAAATTCCAGGGGGCGCGAGCAGTACTTC.

The V gene is TRBV4-2, the J gene TRBJ2-1; 13 positions agree with TRBD2. Per the germline V gene, CDR1 is LGHNA and CDR2 is YNFKEQ. J lost 8 bases, V lost 3 bases, and 7 bases had no gene match. The length of the CDR3 is 16 residues. The chain's CDR3 is CASSHWTSGRHYEQFF. CDR3 bases: TGTGCCAGCAGCCATTGGACTAGCGGGAGACACTATGAGCAGTTCTTC.

The chain employs TRBV7-8 and TRBJ1-3, with a tentative D call TRBD1 (5 bases). The germline V gene encodes CDR1 SGHVS and CDR2 FQNEAQ. The CDR3 totals 15 residues. V was pared by 6 bases and J by 0 bases, with 12 bases between. As DNA, the CDR3 is TGTGCCAGCAGTCCGGGACGGTTCTCTGGAAACACCATATATTTT. Translated, it gives CASSPGRFSGNTIYF.

V usage is TRBV6-5 and J usage is TRBJ2-1; D is ambiguous. Between the trimmed V and J ends, which lost 0 bases and 5 bases, there was a span of 5 bases. The germline CDR1 and CDR2 sequences are MNHEY and SVGAGI. The CDR3 consists of 13 residues. The DNA of the CDR3 is TGTGCCAGCAGTTACTCGCGTAACAATGAGCAGTTCTTC. Encoded protein: CASSYSRNNEQFF.

The V call is TRBV4-1, the J call TRBJ1-1; 8 nucleotides agree with TRBD1. The germline V gene has CDR1 MGHRA and CDR2 YSYEKL. Trimming took 1 base from V and 3 from J; bases not matched to a gene: 4. This CDR3 is built from 15 residues. The CDR3 is CASSQGTGRDTEAFF. The CDR3 bases are TGCGCCAGCAGCCAAGGGACAGGGAGGGACACTGAAGCTTTCTTT.

The genes are TRBV19 and TRBJ2-1; 8 nucleotides match TRBD1. V trimming: 3 bases; J trimming: 6 bases; junction bases outside the gene matches: 16. The CDR3 has 18 amino acids. Germline CDR1 reads LNHDA; CDR2 reads SQIVND (reference sequence). The CDR3 sequence is CASSIQGQGGLNGNEQFF. CDR3 nucleotides: TGTGCCAGTAGTATCCAAGGACAGGGTGGCCTAAATGGCAATGAGCAGTTCTTC.

The chain recombines TRBV27 with TRBJ1-1; possibly TRBD1 for D (6 bases). The germline V gene has CDR1 MNHEY and CDR2 SMNVEV (reference sequence). V gave up 5 bases and J gave up 3 bases, with 13 bases separating them. This CDR3 region has 14 residues. This CDR3 reads CASSPAGGHTEAFF. In DNA, the CDR3 is TGTGCCAGCAGTCCTGCGGGGGGGCACACTGAAGCTTTCTTT.

The chain couples TRBV19 to TRBJ2-4; 9 bases fit TRBD1. The CDR3 is 15 residues long. Germline V gives CDR1 LNHDA, CDR2 SQIVND (reference sequence). V shed 3 bases, J shed 8 bases, and the junction held 8 bases outside the gene matches. This CDR3 is CASSMTGGSGDIQYF. The CDR3 DNA reads TGTGCCAGTAGTATGACAGGGGGAAGTGGAGACATTCAGTACTTC.

The rearrangement joins TRBV4-2 to TRBJ2-3; D gene unclear. Germline CDR1 and CDR2: LGHNA and YNFKEQ. The CDR3 covers 13 residues. V lost 0 bases and J 3 bases, leaving 4 bases between the germline ends. Here the CDR3 DNA reads TGTGCCAGCAGCCAAGATCTGACAGATACGCAGTATTTT. Its protein product is CASSQDLTDTQYF.

This chain links TRBV19 with TRBJ2-7; weak D call: TRBD2 (5 bases). V dropped 6 bases and J dropped 6 bases, with 15 bases sitting between them. The CDR3 is 13 amino acids. CDR1 and CDR2 (germline): LNHDA, SQIVND (reference sequence). CDR3 coding DNA: TGTGCCAGTAGCCCAAGAGGGAGCGCCGAGCAGTACTTC. It yields the protein CASSPRGSAEQYF.

The CDR3 is CASSPGTGYNEQFF. CDR3 coding DNA: TGTGCCAGCAGTCCCGGGACCGGGTACAATGAGCAGTTCTTC. The chain combines TRBV28 with TRBJ2-1; D possibly matches TRBD1 or TRBD2 (5 bases each). The CDR3 contains 14 residues. In germline, CDR1 is MDHEN, CDR2 SYDVKM. V gave up 5 bases and J gave up 4 bases, with 12 bases separating them.

CDR3 DNA sequence: TGTGCCAGCACAGGGGGGTATAATTCACCCCTCCACTTT. As protein: CASTGGYNSPLHF. The chain carries TRBV5-6 and TRBJ1-6; 7 bases map to TRBD1. The CDR3 is made up of 13 amino acids. The V and J ends lost 6 bases and 4 bases, in that order; junction bases with no gene match: 1. Germline-derived CDR1 and CDR2 are SGHDT and YYEEEE.

V is TRBV7-9 and J is TRBJ1-5, with a possible D match to TRBD1 (6 bases). The CDR3 has 14 residues. Germline CDR1 SEHNR, CDR2 FQNEAQ (reference sequence). The V gene lost 5 bases and the J gene lost 0 bases, with 8 bases spanning the gap. The DNA of the CDR3 is TGTGCCAGCAGCGGACAGCATAGCAATCAGCCCCAGCATTTT. Translated: CASSGQHSNQPQHF.

The chain combines TRBV4-3 with TRBJ1-2; D possibly corresponds to TRBD1 (5 bases). The CDR3 extends over 15 amino acids. In germline, CDR1 is LGHNA, CDR2 YSLEER. Trimming took 0 bases from V and 4 from J, leaving 12 bases between them. CDR3 in DNA: TGCGCCAGCAGCCAAGACAGGGTCGGAGGCTATGGCTACACCTTC. This gives the protein CASSQDRVGGYGYTF.

V is TRBV6-6 and J is TRBJ1-5; D is unresolved. The CDR3 runs to 15 residues. Trimming pared 6 bases from V and 7 bases from J, leaving 19 bases between. In germline, CDR1 is MNHNY, CDR2 SVGAGI (reference sequence). CDR3 region: CASSSPTAPGQPQHF. CDR3 DNA sequence: TGTGCCAGCAGCTCACCCACCGCCCCGGGGCAGCCCCAGCATTTT.

The rearrangement links TRBV9 to TRBJ1-2, with D perhaps matching TRBD1 (5 bases). CDR3 length equals 14 residues. Deletions cut 0 bases from V and 4 bases from J, with 10 bases between. Per the germline V gene, CDR1 is SGDLS and CDR2 is YYNGEE. The CDR3 is CASSVDVTAYGYTF. The CDR3, as DNA: TGTGCCAGCAGCGTAGACGTGACAGCCTATGGCTACACCTTC.

The genes are TRBV7-9 and TRBJ1-3; no clear D gene. Germline loops: CDR1 SEHNR, CDR2 FQNEAQ (reference sequence). The CDR3 sequence is 14 residues long. Trimming took off 1 base at V and 3 bases at J, with 7 bases between the two ends. The CDR3 DNA is TGTGCCAGCAGCTTAGACCACCATGGAAACACCATATATTTT. It yields the protein CASSLDHHGNTIYF.

The chain joins TRBV27 to TRBJ2-7; D perhaps matches TRBD2 (6 bases). This CDR3 has 15 residues. Germline CDR1 is MNHEY and CDR2 is SMNVEV (reference sequence). V gave up 2 bases and J gave up 0 bases, with 11 bases separating them. The CDR3 DNA sequence: TGTGCCAGCAGTTTAAGGCGGGAATTCTCCTACGAGCAGTACTTC. This sequence encodes CASSLRREFSYEQYF.

This chain links TRBV7-8 with TRBJ1-1; D uncertain. Trimming left V 0 bases short and J 3 bases short, with 8 bases between. Germline V CDR1 and CDR2: SGHVS, FQNEAQ. The CDR3 contains 14 residues. The CDR3 DNA sequence: TGTGCCAGCAGCTTAGCGGGGTACGACACTGAAGCTTTCTTT. This codes for CASSLAGYDTEAFF.

This clone appeared a single time. The chain combines TRBV27 with TRBJ2-7; D may be TRBD2 (6 bases). Deletions cut 8 bases from V and 0 bases from J, with 11 bases between. The germline V gene has CDR1 MNHEY and CDR2 SMNVEV (reference sequence). This CDR3 region has 13 residues. Here the CDR3 DNA reads TGTGCCAGCTCCCCCGGGAGCTCCTACGAGCAGTACTTC. It yields the protein CASSPGSSYEQYF.

This chain links TRBV10-3 with TRBJ1-1, with a possible D match to TRBD1 (5 bases). Trimming pared 8 bases from V and 8 bases from J, leaving 12 bases between. The CDR3 loop spans 11 amino acids. CDR1 ENHRY and CDR2 SYGVKD come from the germline V gene. CDR3 in amino acids: CAIGETVEAFF. CDR3 bases: TGTGCCATCGGGGAGACAGTAGAAGCTTTCTTT.

A single count supports this clone. The genes are TRBV6-5 and TRBJ2-3, with D perhaps TRBD2 (5 bases). The CDR3 is 14 amino acids. Germline-derived CDR1 and CDR2 are MNHEY and SVGAGI. V was trimmed by 8 bases and J by 2 bases, leaving 14 bases between them. The DNA of the CDR3 is TGTGCCAGCGGAGGATTGGGGAACACAGATACGCAGTATTTT. The encoded protein is CASGGLGNTDTQYF.